One and the same sample provided the 26 T cell receptor beta chains below, sequenced in a study of spatial heterogeneity in lung cancer. MiXCR was run by TCRdb on the 5' RACE reads, yielding one entry per CDR3 protein. The sample contains 2,500 to 3,000 distinct CDR3 sequences, about 7.8% of which appear only once. Indicated time point: sample taken at primary tumor resection. Unsorted whole RNA from tumor, nontumor lung or frozen PBMC underwent sequencing. The material was normal lung tissue next to the tumor, obtained at surgery. These receptors were obtained from a male donor with early-stage non-small cell lung cancer.

By proportion, this clonotype is medium-sized. This beta chain slipped into a library made for alpha chains as a stray read, so its size is not meaningful. The chain joins TRBV2 to TRBJ1-2; TRBD1 is a possible D gene (5 bases). The V and J ends lost 1 base and 8 bases respectively, with 14 bases between them. Germline V gives CDR1 SNHLY, CDR2 FYNNEI. The CDR3 length is 14 residues. The CDR3 coding sequence is TGTGCCAGCAGTGAAGGGGGGAGTGGGTTGGGCTACACCTTC. It specifies CASSEGGSGLGYTF.

This clonotype was seen ten or more times. Being off target in a library aimed at alpha chains, this beta chain has a size of little meaning. The chain recombines TRBV30 with TRBJ2-1; D perhaps matches TRBD1 (6 bases). The CDR3 contains 17 residues. Germline V CDR1 and CDR2: GTSNPN, SVGIG (reference sequence). The V and J ends lost 3 bases and 7 bases respectively, with 25 bases between them. The CDR3 is CAWSSFVGQGSLNEQFF. CDR3 sequence (DNA): TGTGCCTGGAGCTCCTTCGTTGGGCAGGGGAGCCTTAATGAGCAGTTCTTC. Full variable domain (rest looked up from reference TRBV30 and TRBJ2-1): SQTIHQWPATLVQPVGSPLSLECTVEGTSNPNLYWYRQAAGRGLQLLFYSVGIGQISSEVPQNLSASRPQDRQFILSSKKLLLSDSGFYLCAWSSFVGQGSLNEQFFGPGTRLTVL.

This clonotype is labeled as large. The library was built for alpha chains, so this beta chain is an off-target read and its size means little. This sequence joins TRBV13 and TRBJ2-2; D is possibly TRBD1 (7 bases). Germline V gene data show CDR1 as PRHDT and CDR2 as FYEKMQ (reference sequence). The CDR3 covers 14 residues. The V gene lost 6 bases and the J gene lost 3 bases, with 11 bases spanning the gap. DNA for the CDR3: TGTGCCAGCAGATCCAGGGGGGACACCGGGGAGCTGTTTTTT. Translating it yields CASRSRGDTGELFF.

Concerning this clonotype: This beta chain is a stray read from a library made for alpha chains; its abundance is not meaningful. This chain joins TRBV20-1 and TRBJ2-7, with D perhaps matching TRBD1 or TRBD2 (6 bases each). Germline-derived CDR1 and CDR2 are DFQATT and SNEGSKA (reference sequence). Deletions cut 4 bases from V and 3 bases from J, with 22 bases between. The CDR3 loop spans 16 amino acids. The CDR3 DNA reads as TGCAGTGCTATTACGCCAAGGGGGGAAGAGTTCTACGAGCAGTACTTC. The encoded protein is CSAITPRGEEFYEQYF.

This clonotype was found many times. Within a library made for alpha chains, this beta chain is off target, and its count is uninformative. V is TRBV5-1 and J is TRBJ2-1; D call uncertain. The germline CDR1 and CDR2 sequences are SGHRS and YFSETQ. Deletions cut 5 bases from V and 8 bases from J, with 17 bases between. This CDR3 comprises 14 residues. CDR3 protein: CASRNERLRDEQFF. CDR3 DNA: TGCGCCAGCAGAAACGAAAGACTTAGGGATGAGCAGTTCTTC.

This clonotype was observed at least ten times. This beta chain is a stray read from a library made for alpha chains; its abundance is not meaningful. V is TRBV10-1 and J is TRBJ1-6, with D uncertain. The CDR3 runs to 14 residues. Trimming shortened V by 4 bases and J by 7 bases, and 11 bases separated the two germline ends. The germline V gene encodes CDR1 WNHNN and CDR2 SYGVQD (reference sequence). CDR3 sequence reads: CASSGLPDNSPLHF. For the CDR3, the DNA is TGCGCCAGCAGTGGACTGCCGGACAATTCACCCCTCCACTTT.

This clonotype was recorded many times. A library made for alpha chains picked up this beta chain off target, so its size means little. J is TRBJ2-1 and V is TRBV20-1, with D uncertain. Germline V gives CDR1 DFQATT, CDR2 SNEGSKA (reference sequence). The CDR3 has 14 amino acids. V was cut by 5 bases and J by 6 bases, with 17 bases left in between. CDR3 bases: TGCAGTGCTTCCTCCCCCAAGGCGGCCAATGAGCAGTTCTTC. Translated, it gives CSASSPKAANEQFF.

In its sample, this clonotype is medium-sized. This beta chain turned up in a library designed for alpha chains; as an off-target read, its abundance says little. The chain has TRBV7-8 and TRBJ2-7, with 7 bases that match TRBD1. Germline V gene sequence: CDR1 SGHVS, CDR2 FQNEAQ. The length of the CDR3 is 16 residues. J was trimmed by 4 bases and V by 1 base; bases with no gene match: 10. DNA for the CDR3: TGTGCCAGCAGCTTAGTACCAGGGGGTGGTCCGTACGAGCAGTACTTC. Translating gives CASSLVPGGGPYEQYF.

This clonotype ranks as medium-sized. Because the library targeted alpha chains, this beta chain is an off-target read whose size means little. The rearrangement joins TRBV2 to TRBJ1-2; weak D call: TRBD1 (6 bases). The CDR3 spans 15 residues. The germline gives CDR1 SNHLY, CDR2 FYNNEI. Trimming took off 7 bases at V and 8 bases at J, with 23 bases between the two ends. The CDR3: CASTLSGGAQEGYTF. In DNA, the CDR3 is TGTGCCAGCACCCTAAGCGGGGGGGCGCAGGAGGGCTACACCTTC. The entire variable domain, with the rest obtained from reference TRBV2 and TRBJ1-2, is as follows: EPEVTQTPSHQVTQMGQEVILRCVPISNHLYFYWYRQILGQKVEFLVSFYNNEISEKSEIFDDQFSVERPDGSNFTLKIRSTKLEDSAMYFCASTLSGGAQEGYTFGSGTRLTVV.

Details on this clonotype: Since the library was made to target alpha chains, this beta chain is a stray read and its abundance is not meaningful. The V gene is TRBV20-1, the J gene TRBJ2-5; TRBD1 is a possible D gene (7 bases). This CDR3 is 15 amino acids long. Trimming cost V 0 bases and J 4 bases, with 15 bases left between them. Germline CDR1 is DFQATT and CDR2 is SNEGSKA (reference sequence). The CDR3 DNA is TGCAGTGCTAGAGACCGACAGGGAGGCTCAGAGACCCAGTACTTC. Protein product: CSARDRQGGSETQYF.

This clonotype was detected only a few times. Within a library made for alpha chains, this beta chain is off target, and its count is uninformative. The chain carries TRBV12-3 or TRBV12-4 and TRBJ1-2, with D possibly being TRBD1 (6 bases). Trimming left V 5 bases short and J 8 bases short, with 18 bases between. The CDR3 totals 14 residues. CDR3 nucleotide sequence: TGTGCCAGCAGTACTGCGGGGCAGGGGTACGGCTACACCTTC. Translated, it gives CASSTAGQGYGYTF.

Concerning this clonotype itself: Because this beta chain is a stray read in a library intended to capture alpha chains, its abundance should not be given much weight. This chain joins TRBV18 and TRBJ2-5; no clear D. The CDR3 extends over 17 amino acids. Trimming removed 1 base from V and 0 bases from J, with 15 bases in between. In germline, CDR1 is KGHSH, CDR2 LQKENI. The CDR3 loop is CASSPLVRAANQETQYF. Written as DNA, the CDR3 is TGTGCCAGCTCACCACTCGTCCGCGCAGCAAACCAAGAGACCCAGTACTTC.

This clonotype counts as medium-sized. With the library built for alpha chains, this beta chain is off target and its frequency is not meaningful. V gene TRBV7-2 combines with J gene TRBJ2-3, with D unclear. Germline CDR1 and CDR2: SGHTA and FQGNSA. V lost 3 bases and J lost 6, with 7 bases in between. The CDR3 extends over 12 amino acids. The CDR3 sequence is CASSFTRDTQYF. DNA of the CDR3: TGTGCCAGCAGCTTTACGAGGGATACGCAGTATTTT.

This clonotype occurred a few times. Since the library was made to target alpha chains, this beta chain is a stray read and its abundance is not meaningful. The chain is built from TRBV29-1 and TRBJ1-2; 7 bases line up with TRBD1. With V trimmed by 7 bases and J by 4 bases, 15 bases remained unmatched. CDR1 SQVTM and CDR2 ANQGSEA come from the germline V gene. The CDR3 is 15 amino acids. CDR3 in amino acids: CSAAPTGDESYGYTF. The CDR3, as DNA: TGCAGCGCTGCGCCTACAGGGGACGAGAGCTATGGCTACACCTTC.

By frequency in the sample, this clonotype is medium-sized. Since it is a stray read in a library aimed at alpha chains, this beta chain has a size that is not meaningful. The chain combines TRBV5-1 with TRBJ2-2, with TRBD1 as a possible D gene (5 bases). The CDR3 totals 16 residues. CDR1 is SGHRS, CDR2 YFSETQ, per germline. The V gene lost 5 bases and the J gene lost 3 bases, with 17 bases spanning the gap. The DNA of the CDR3 is TGCGCCAGCAGTTTAAAAGGGGTTCTTGACACCGGGGAGCTGTTTTTT. Translation: CASSLKGVLDTGELFF.

This clonotype ranks as medium-sized. The library was prepared for alpha chains; this beta chain is a stray read, so its frequency means little. V and J are TRBV27 and TRBJ2-1, with D maybe TRBD2 (6 bases). The CDR3 spans 13 residues. Germline V gene data show CDR1 as MNHEY and CDR2 as SMNVEV (reference sequence). Trimming shortened V by 5 bases and J by 2 bases, and 7 bases separated the two germline ends. The CDR3 nucleotides read TGTGCCAGCAGTGCGGGACCCTACAATGAGCAGTTCTTC. Translation: CASSAGPYNEQFF.

This clonotype has a count of ten or more. This beta chain is an unintended read in a library built for alpha chains; its size means little. The chain joins TRBV25-1 to TRBJ2-7; 9 nucleotides align to TRBD2. J gave up 7 bases and V 5 bases, and 15 bases lay outside the gene matches. CDR3 size: 16 residues. Germline V gives CDR1 MGHDK, CDR2 SYGVNS. The CDR3 nucleotides read TGTGCCAGCAGTCACCCTAGGCGGGAGGGCTATAGGGAGCAGTACTTC. This codes for CASSHPRREGYREQYF.

This clonotype counts as medium-sized. This beta chain turned up in a library designed for alpha chains; as an off-target read, its abundance says little. The chain couples TRBV5-1 to TRBJ2-7; perhaps TRBD1 as D (5 bases). Trimming removed 5 bases from V and 0 bases from J, with 12 bases in between. Germline V gene sequence: CDR1 SGHRS, CDR2 YFSETQ. The CDR3 has 14 residues. The CDR3 region is CASRDSFTSYEQYF. CDR3 sequence (DNA): TGCGCCAGCAGAGACAGCTTCACCTCCTACGAGCAGTACTTC.

This clonotype is labeled medium-sized (0.01 to 0.1%). Because this beta chain is a stray read in a library intended to capture alpha chains, its abundance should not be given much weight. Here the CDR3 reads CASSFARREQFF. The CDR3 coding sequence is TGTGCCAGCAGTTTCGCGCGGAGGGAGCAGTTCTTC. The rearrangement joins TRBV27 to TRBJ2-1; a weak D match, TRBD2 (5 bases). This CDR3 is built from 12 residues. From germline, CDR1 is MNHEY and CDR2 SMNVEV (reference sequence). Trimming removed 3 bases at V and 10 bases at J, with 10 bases between.

This clonotype appeared many times. As an off-target read in a library built for alpha chains, this beta chain has a frequency of little significance. The rearrangement joins TRBV7-2 to TRBJ2-1, with 13 bases matching TRBD2. The CDR3 covers 16 residues. The germline V gene has CDR1 SGHTA and CDR2 FQGNSA. Losses at the gene ends were 0 bases for V and 7 bases for J; bases not matched to a gene: 3. CDR3 in DNA: TGTGCCAGCAGCTTAGCACTAGCGGGGGGGCCGAATGAGCAGTTCTTC. Protein sequence: CASSLALAGGPNEQFF.

Sample share makes this clonotype medium-sized. For a library built for alpha chains, this beta chain is a stray read; little rests on its size. The CDR3 reads CASSDQGRGDTQYF. The CDR3 nucleotides are TGTGCCAGCAGTGATCAGGGGAGGGGAGATACGCAGTATTTT. The V gene is TRBV25-1, the J gene TRBJ2-3; tentative D call: TRBD2 (7 bases). The CDR3 totals 14 residues. V was pared by 3 bases and J by 5 bases, with 12 bases between. The germline V gene has CDR1 MGHDK and CDR2 SYGVNS.

In its sample, this clonotype ranks as medium-sized. This beta chain was picked up by a library intended for alpha chains and is off target, so its count carries little meaning. The chain employs TRBV24-1 and TRBJ2-1; 15 bases are shared with TRBD2. The CDR3 runs to 17 residues. CDR1 KGHDR and CDR2 SFDVKD come from the germline V gene. With V trimmed by 1 base and J by 6 bases, 3 bases remained unmatched. CDR3: CATSDLRTSGRANEQFF. CDR3 coding DNA: TGTGCCACCAGTGATTTACGGACTAGCGGGAGGGCCAATGAGCAGTTCTTC.

As for this clonotype: This beta chain came through as a stray read in a library set up for alpha chains, and its size says little. The V gene is TRBV28, the J gene TRBJ1-2; D not certain. The length of the CDR3 is 13 residues. The V end lost 5 bases, the J end lost 8 bases, and 15 bases lay between the germline ends. Looked up from germline, CDR1 is MDHEN and CDR2 is SYDVKM. The CDR3 reads CASSPVTIEGYTF. As DNA, the CDR3 is TGTGCCAGCAGTCCTGTAACGATCGAGGGCTACACCTTC.

This clonotype is medium-sized (0.01 to 0.1%) within its sample. Little can be read into the size of this beta chain, an off-target read in a library designed for alpha chains. The V and J genes are TRBV12-3 or TRBV12-4 and TRBJ2-3, with D hard to call. The CDR3 loop spans 12 amino acids. The ends were cut back, 6 bases at V and 6 bases at J, with 10 bases in the middle. CDR3 nucleotide sequence: TGTGCCAGCAGCCAAATAGGCGATACGCAGTATTTT. It yields the protein CASSQIGDTQYF.

This clonotype was seen repeatedly, ten times or more. Because this beta chain is a stray read in a library intended to capture alpha chains, its abundance should not be given much weight. The J gene is TRBJ2-7, the V gene TRBV7-9, with D tentatively TRBD1 or TRBD2 (5 bases each). The V gene lost 0 bases and the J gene lost 12 bases, with 9 bases spanning the gap. CDR1 and CDR2 from the germline V gene are SEHNR and FQNEAQ (reference sequence). This CDR3 spans 11 amino acids. CDR3 coding DNA: TGTGCCAGCAGCTTAGCGGGGGTGGGGTACTTC. It yields the protein CASSLAGVGYF.

This clonotype is medium-sized (0.01 to 0.1%) in the sample. This beta chain came through as a stray read in a library set up for alpha chains, and its size says little. The gene calls are TRBV29-1 and TRBJ2-5, with 16 bases that match TRBD2. V trimming: 1 base; J trimming: 2 bases; junction bases outside the gene matches: 13. Per the germline V gene, CDR1 is SQVTM and CDR2 is ANQGSEA. This CDR3 has 20 residues. The CDR3 here is CSVEGARMGLAGGDQETQYF. In nucleotides, the CDR3 is TGCAGCGTTGAAGGAGCGCGGATGGGACTAGCGGGAGGGGATCAAGAGACCCAGTACTTC.